The 32 T cell receptor beta chains listed next were all sequenced from one sample in a study of T-cell reconstitution after alpha-beta-depleted transplantation in children. Researchers prepared the TCRbeta library using unique molecular identifiers, the study reports. TCRdb reprocessed the PCR reads with MiXCR, giving one entry per CDR3 protein. Of about 72,000 distinct CDR3 sequences listed, roughly 6.6% are singletons. The source material was PBMCs from the stem cell graft donor, sampled from the stem cell graft. The source is a human donor who donated a stem cell graft to a child with acute lymphoblastic leukemia.

The table lists this clonotype with many counts. The chain employs TRBV29-1 and TRBJ2-2; D might be TRBD1 (6 bases). Looked up from germline, CDR1 is SQVTM and CDR2 is ANQGSEA. Deletions cut 7 bases from V and 0 bases from J, with 12 bases between. This CDR3 is built from 14 residues. CDR3 DNA sequence: TGCAGCGCTCCGGGACACACGAACACCGGGGAGCTGTTTTTT. Its protein product is CSAPGHTNTGELFF.

This clonotype was detected many times. This sequence joins TRBV4-3 and TRBJ1-5; 8 bases are shared with TRBD1. The germline CDR1 and CDR2 sequences are LGHNA and YSLEER. V lost 0 bases and J lost 1; bases outside the gene matches: 5. CDR3 length: 17 residues. CDR3 sequence reads: CASSQDLNRGSNQPQHF. CDR3 nucleotides: TGCGCCAGCAGCCAAGATCTCAACAGGGGGAGCAATCAGCCCCAGCATTTT.

This clonotype has a count of ten or more. The chain carries TRBV7-2 and TRBJ1-1; D is undetermined. Germline values: CDR1 SGHTA, CDR2 FQGNSA. Trimming removed 2 bases from V and 5 bases from J, with 27 bases in between. This CDR3 spans 19 amino acids. Here the CDR3 reads CASSLRSAGGENRRTEAFF. The CDR3 nucleotides read TGTGCCAGCAGCTTAAGGTCGGCCGGAGGCGAAAACCGGAGGACTGAAGCTTTCTTT.

Note on this clonotype: At one of its ends the junction is not consistent with the germline gene, which may arise from a read error. The chain uses TRBV6-1 and TRBJ2-7; TRBD2 aligns across 10 bases. Germline lookup yields CDR1 MNHNS and CDR2 SASEGT. CDR3 length: 16 amino acids. CDR3 region: CASSEARLAGDYEQYF. DNA of the CDR3: TGTGCCAGTAGTGAAGCGAGGCTAGCGGGAGACTACGAGCAGTACTTC.

Many counts were recorded for this clonotype. The chain has TRBV9 and TRBJ2-7; no firm D call. Trimming removed 4 bases at V and 3 bases at J, with 8 bases between. The CDR3 runs 12 residues. Per germline, CDR1 SGDLS and CDR2 YYNGEE. CDR3 sequence (DNA): TGTGCCAGCAGCCCCACTGGCTACGAGCAGTACTTC. It is translated as CASSPTGYEQYF.

This clonotype was detected many times. This chain links TRBV7-8 with TRBJ2-3; TRBD2 aligns across 8 bases. V dropped 2 bases and J dropped 0; count of bases not matched to a gene: 4. This CDR3 comprises 16 residues. From germline, CDR1 is SGHVS and CDR2 FQNEAQ. The CDR3 is CASSLIGGASTDTQYF. The DNA for the CDR3 is TGTGCCAGCAGCTTAATCGGGGGGGCTAGCACAGATACGCAGTATTTT.

This clonotype has just a few counts. The V and J genes are TRBV9 and TRBJ2-2; 7 nucleotides line up with TRBD1. The CDR3 is 16 residues long. V gave up 2 bases and J gave up 1 base; unmatched junction bases: 5. Germline V CDR1 and CDR2: SGDLS, YYNGEE. The CDR3 sequence: CASSVTGKENTGELFF. The CDR3 bases are TGTGCCAGCAGCGTGACAGGGAAAGAGAACACCGGGGAGCTGTTTTTT.

The table lists this clonotype with a few counts. V gene TRBV29-1 combines with J gene TRBJ1-1; 7 bases agree with TRBD1. The CDR3 runs 13 residues. Per germline, CDR1 SQVTM and CDR2 ANQGSEA. V dropped 3 bases and J dropped 1; count of bases not matched to a gene: 2. DNA for the CDR3: TGCAGCGTTGACAGGGGGGAGAACACTGAAGCTTTCTTT. It yields the protein CSVDRGENTEAFF.

This clonotype occurred many times. This chain joins TRBV12-3 or TRBV12-4 and TRBJ1-5; D remains unclear. The CDR3 totals 15 residues. The germline V and J ends were trimmed by 3 bases and 7 bases, with 16 bases remaining between them. In DNA form, the CDR3 reads TGTGCCAGCAGTTTGATGAAGGGTATCGGGCAGCCCCAGCATTTT. Encoded protein: CASSLMKGIGQPQHF.

The chain carries TRBV2 and TRBJ1-5; TRBD1 might be the D (5 bases). The CDR3 spans 18 residues. Germline values: CDR1 SNHLY, CDR2 FYNNEI. Trimming cost V 4 bases and J 0 bases, with 19 bases left between them. The CDR3 spells CASSGRTSSSYSNQPQHF. The DNA for the CDR3 is TGTGCCAGCAGTGGGAGGACATCGAGTTCCTATAGCAATCAGCCCCAGCATTTT.

This clonotype came up many times. This chain connects TRBV15 to TRBJ2-3; 7 nucleotides line up with TRBD2. Unmatched junction bases numbered 5, after V lost 2 bases and J lost 0 bases. CDR1 and CDR2 from the germline V gene are LNHNV and YYDKDF (reference sequence). The CDR3 is made up of 16 amino acids. The CDR3 sequence is CATSRSRSGSTDTQYF. The CDR3 nucleotides are TGTGCCACCAGCAGATCTCGTAGCGGGAGCACAGATACGCAGTATTTT.

This sequence joins TRBV2 and TRBJ2-5; no clear D gene. V was cut by 7 bases and J by 5 bases, with 14 bases left in between. Germline V gene data show CDR1 as SNHLY and CDR2 as FYNNEI. The CDR3 consists of 13 residues. The CDR3 sequence is CASTINLGETQYF. DNA of the CDR3: TGTGCCAGCACAATCAACCTCGGCGAGACCCAGTACTTC.

This clonotype was seen a handful of times. For the CDR3, the DNA is TGTGCCAGCAGTCCAGGGGGGAGCTCCTACGAGCAGTACTTC. Its protein is CASSPGGSSYEQYF. This chain uses TRBV12-3 or TRBV12-4 with TRBJ2-7, with a weak D call TRBD1 (7 bases). Between the trimmed V and J ends, which lost 5 bases and 0 bases, there was a span of 11 bases. CDR3 length: 14 residues.

This clonotype was seen ten or more times. The CDR3 here is CSGGYNEQFF. In DNA, the CDR3 is TGCAGCGGGGGCTACAATGAGCAGTTCTTC. V usage is TRBV29-1 and J usage is TRBJ2-1, with D unclear. Germline V gene sequence: CDR1 SQVTM, CDR2 ANQGSEA. CDR3 length: 10 amino acids. Trimming took off 7 bases at V and 3 bases at J, with 4 bases between the two ends.

In its sample, this clonotype was seen a few times. Written as DNA, the CDR3 is TGTGCCAGCAGCTATATAGCGGGAAGTCCCCAGGAAGAGACCCAGTACTTC. Protein sequence: CASSYIAGSPQEETQYF. This chain links TRBV3-1 with TRBJ2-5; 8 bases align to TRBD2. CDR3 length: 17 amino acids. Looked up from germline, CDR1 is LGHDT and CDR2 is YNNKEL (reference sequence). Trimming cost V 5 bases and J 3 bases; bases outside gene matches: 14.

This clonotype appeared many times. The chain employs TRBV28 and TRBJ1-5; D not certain. Germline loops: CDR1 MDHEN, CDR2 SYDVKM. The length of the CDR3 is 14 residues. V was pared by 1 base and J by 8 bases, with 12 bases between. DNA for the CDR3: TGTGCCAGCAGTTTATCCCTTCCCGGGGAGCCCCAGCATTTT. Its translation: CASSLSLPGEPQHF.

The sample holds a few counts of this clonotype. The gene calls are TRBV2 and TRBJ2-3, with 8 bases matching TRBD1. Unmatched junction bases numbered 6, after V lost 8 bases and J lost 2 bases. The CDR3 has 14 residues. CDR1 is SNHLY and CDR2 is FYNNEI in the germline V gene. As DNA, the CDR3 is TGTGCCAGCCAAGTGGACAGGGACACAGATACGCAGTATTTT. Translating it yields CASQVDRDTDTQYF.

The CDR3 DNA is TGTGCCAGCAGTGAAGACCCTCGGGGCTCCGCGGGTGAGCAGTTCTTC. Its protein product is CASSEDPRGSAGEQFF. The V call is TRBV2, the J call TRBJ2-1; D may be TRBD1 or TRBD2 (5 bases each). Germline assignment: CDR1 SNHLY and CDR2 FYNNEI. The V end lost 1 base, the J end lost 9 bases, and 19 bases lay between the germline ends. This CDR3 has 16 amino acids. Full variable domain (rest looked up from reference TRBV2 and TRBJ2-1): EPEVTQTPSHQVTQMGQEVILRCVPISNHLYFYWYRQILGQKVEFLVSFYNNEISEKSEIFDDQFSVERPDGSNFTLKIRSTKLEDSAMYFCASSEDPRGSAGEQFFGPGTRLTVL.

This clonotype has a count of ten or more. J is TRBJ2-1 and V is TRBV10-3; weak D call: TRBD2 (6 bases). The CDR3 runs 18 residues. CDR1 and CDR2 from the germline V gene are ENHRY and SYGVKD. Trimming took 6 bases from V and 1 from J, leaving 22 bases between them. CDR3 sequence (DNA): TGTGCCATCAGGGATACCTTGGGACTCCACCCTTCCTACAATGAGCAGTTCTTC. This gives the protein CAIRDTLGLHPSYNEQFF.

This clonotype occurred many times. The CDR3 nucleotides read TGTGCCAGCAGTGCGGTCACCAAACCGGGTTCACCCCTCCACTTT. Translation: CASSAVTKPGSPLHF. The gene calls are TRBV2 and TRBJ1-6; D is unclear. V was pared by 4 bases and J by 9 bases, with 16 bases between. The CDR3 spans 15 residues. Germline V gene lookup returns CDR1 SNHLY and CDR2 FYNNEI.

Many counts were recorded for this clonotype. The chain combines TRBV6-6 with TRBJ2-1; TRBD1 agrees at 10 bases. The CDR3 loop spans 13 amino acids. The junction had 5 bases not matched to a gene; V was cut back by 1 base and J by 14 bases. The germline CDR1 and CDR2 sequences are MNHNY and SVGAGI (reference sequence). In nucleotides, the CDR3 is TGTGCCAGCAGTTACTACGGGACAGGGGAGAAGTTCTTC. Its protein is CASSYYGTGEKFF.

The chain joins TRBV6-1 to TRBJ2-2, with D perhaps given as TRBD1 or TRBD2 (5 bases each). Germline V lookup: CDR1 MNHNS, CDR2 SASEGT. CDR3 size: 16 residues. Trimming stripped 6 bases from V and 6 bases from J, with 20 bases between. CDR3 loop: CASRQEPRRDPGELFF. The CDR3 bases are TGTGCCAGCAGGCAGGAGCCCCGTCGGGACCCCGGGGAGCTGTTTTTT.

This clonotype was found a few times. The V call is TRBV11-2, the J call TRBJ2-6, with D possibly TRBD2 on 6 matching bases. The CDR3 spans 19 residues. Trimming took 5 bases from V and 3 from J, leaving 23 bases between them. Germline V CDR1 and CDR2: SGHAT, FQNNGV. This CDR3 reads CASSNSRRGILGGANVLTF. Here the CDR3 DNA reads TGTGCCAGCAGCAACTCTCGGCGGGGAATTCTGGGTGGGGCCAACGTCCTGACTTTC.

The sample holds many counts of this clonotype. The CDR3 reads CASSQGSYEQYF. The DNA of the CDR3 is TGTGCCAGCAGTCAGGGATCCTACGAGCAGTACTTC. The chain uses TRBV27 and TRBJ2-7; the D gene is possibly TRBD1 (5 bases). In germline, CDR1 is MNHEY, CDR2 SMNVEV (reference sequence). The V end was cut by 5 bases, the J end by 1 base, with 6 bases between. This CDR3 comprises 12 residues.

This clonotype has ten or more counts. The V call is TRBV7-9, the J call TRBJ1-1; the D gene is possibly TRBD1 (6 bases). The V end lost 1 base, the J end lost 7 bases, and 13 bases lay between the germline ends. Germline CDR1 SEHNR, CDR2 FQNEAQ (reference sequence). The CDR3 has 14 amino acids. For the CDR3, the DNA is TGTGCCAGCAGCTTAGGGGACAAGCTACTTGAAGCTTTCTTT. Its translation is CASSLGDKLLEAFF.

This clonotype was observed many times. The chain links TRBV29-1 to TRBJ1-1; D is undetermined. Germline V gene lookup returns CDR1 SQVTM and CDR2 ANQGSEA. V lost 4 bases, J lost 8 bases, and 17 bases lay in between. The CDR3 consists of 13 residues. This CDR3 is CSVGEDPLTEAFF. CDR3 nucleotide sequence: TGCAGCGTTGGAGAAGACCCCTTGACAGAAGCTTTCTTT.

This clonotype was observed a handful of times. The chain uses TRBV25-1 and TRBJ2-5; D ambiguous. Trimming shortened V by 0 bases and J by 4 bases, and 3 bases separated the two germline ends. The germline V gene encodes CDR1 MGHDK and CDR2 SYGVNS. The CDR3 covers 12 residues. CDR3 sequence: CASSEYVETQYF. CDR3 coding DNA: TGTGCCAGCAGTGAATATGTAGAGACCCAGTACTTC.

At least ten counts were recorded for this clonotype. V and J are TRBV10-3 and TRBJ2-2; D gene ambiguous. V dropped 7 bases and J dropped 5 bases, with 14 bases sitting between them. CDR3 length equals 14 residues. Germline assignment: CDR1 ENHRY and CDR2 SYGVKD. The CDR3 loop is CAIKVGSETGELFF. For the CDR3, the DNA is TGTGCCATCAAGGTGGGCTCGGAGACCGGGGAGCTGTTTTTT.

This clonotype was picked up many times. The chain's CDR3 is CASSLSGGYQPQHF. CDR3 DNA: TGCGCCAGCAGCTTGTCAGGGGGCTATCAGCCCCAGCATTTT. The rearrangement joins TRBV5-1 to TRBJ1-5; TRBD1 agrees at 8 bases. V shed 1 base, J shed 5 bases, and the junction held 2 bases outside the gene matches. Germline CDR1 SGHRS, CDR2 YFSETQ. This CDR3 is built from 14 residues.

At least ten counts were recorded for this clonotype. This chain connects TRBV6-1 to TRBJ2-3, with 7 bases aligning to TRBD1. The junction had 5 bases not matched to a gene; V was cut back by 5 bases and J by 3 bases. The germline V gene encodes CDR1 MNHNS and CDR2 SASEGT. This CDR3 is 14 amino acids long. For the CDR3, the DNA is TGTGCCAGCAGTAGACAGGGAGTTACAGATACGCAGTATTTT. Protein: CASSRQGVTDTQYF.

The sample holds many counts of this clonotype. V and J are TRBV12-3 or TRBV12-4 and TRBJ2-1; D ambiguous. The V end was cut by 7 bases, the J end by 0 bases, with 4 bases between. This CDR3 spans 12 amino acids. CDR3 in amino acids: CASKSSYNEQFF. The CDR3 nucleotides are TGTGCCAGCAAGAGCTCCTACAATGAGCAGTTCTTC.

The table lists this clonotype with many counts. This sequence joins TRBV20-1 and TRBJ1-5, with D possibly matching TRBD1 (5 bases). The length of the CDR3 is 14 residues. V dropped 5 bases and J dropped 1 base, with 12 bases sitting between them. Germline V gene data show CDR1 as DFQATT and CDR2 as SNEGSKA (reference sequence). For the CDR3, the DNA is TGCAGTGCTGGGGACCCTCGGAGCAATCAGCCCCAGCATTTT. Its protein is CSAGDPRSNQPQHF.